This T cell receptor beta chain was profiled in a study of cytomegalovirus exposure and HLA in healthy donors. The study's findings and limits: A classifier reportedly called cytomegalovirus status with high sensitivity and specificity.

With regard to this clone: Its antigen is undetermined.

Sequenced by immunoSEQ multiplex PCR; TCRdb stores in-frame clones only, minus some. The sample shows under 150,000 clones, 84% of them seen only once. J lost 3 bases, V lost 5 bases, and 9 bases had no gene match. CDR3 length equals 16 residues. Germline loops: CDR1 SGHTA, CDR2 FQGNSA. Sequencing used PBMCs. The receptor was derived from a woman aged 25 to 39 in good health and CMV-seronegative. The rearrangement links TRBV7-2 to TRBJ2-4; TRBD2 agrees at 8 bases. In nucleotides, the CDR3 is TGTGCCAGCAGCCCAAGGACTAGCTCCATCAAAAACATTCAGTACTTC. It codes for CASSPRTSSIKNIQYF.